This T cell receptor (beta chain) was sequenced during a study of cytomegalovirus exposure and HLA in healthy donors. Background on the study: Earlier, 100 million to 120 million unique TCR beta sequences were recovered from about 179 million T cells by an analysis. Samples from HLA-typed donors yielded approximately 88 million unique TCRs in an early data release.

Germline trimming cut 4 bases from V and 0 bases from J; bases unmatched to any gene: 10. The CDR3 is 16 amino acids. Germline lookup yields CDR1 SGHNT and CDR2 YYREEE (reference sequence). Overall study findings and caveats: Later analysis identified a missense DCLRE1C variant that was linked to TCR beta V- and J-gene trimming.

In this sample, this clone turned up once. No antigen is known for it. The PCR was carried out with 60 Vbeta primers and 13 Jbeta primers. Only in-frame clones appear in the TCRdb table, and some are missing; sequencing was by immunoSEQ multiplex PCR. The data hold roughly 130,000 clones, with roughly 78% observed a single time. The clonotype comes from a young man in good health and CMV-seronegative. The sequenced sample was PBMCs. The V gene is TRBV5-4, the J gene TRBJ2-7; TRBD2 agrees at 7 bases. As DNA, the CDR3 is TGTGCCAGCAGCCTACGCTCGGGGGGACCCTCCTACGAGCAGTACTTC. Its protein is CASSLRSGGPSYEQYF.